This T cell receptor (beta chain) was recovered during a study of blood T cell repertoires in COVID-19 (dated by TCRdb to 2018 to 2020). About the study as a whole: Samples covering the acute and convalescent phases of COVID-19 were provided by collaborators in the United States, Italy and Spain. The repertoires were released in a freely available public database intended as a resource for research on the immune response to SARS-CoV-2. The samples were drawn from two sources: the first 160 participants of the ongoing ImmuneRACE study, and 1,200 or so subjects contributed by 6 global collaborators. Deeply sampled blood TCRbeta repertoires from subjects exposed to, actively infected with, or recovered from COVID-19 were included in the dataset. Nearly every sample came with metadata listing a de-identified subject ID, COVID-19 status, age in years and sex. Where available, HLA class I and class II types were taken from metadata supplied by the sample provider and were not determined by assay-based typing. The prospective study material was composed of cDNA or gDNA derived from T cells, B-cell-depleted T cells, or PBMCs.

Each collaborating institution followed its own protocols to collect whole blood in K2EDTA tubes. Collaborator samples were shipped for TCRbeta analysis as frozen whole blood, isolated PBMCs, or DNA extracted from either sample type. Note on this clone: Its antigen remains undetermined. Within one base of it there is no much larger clone, and no base qualities were kept.

The CDR3, cysteine through phenylalanine, is 13 amino acids long. Only the CDR3 part of the read is kept: 39 bases, read in frame from the first base. V is cut back by 6 bases and J by 1 base, with 1 base in the junction unmatched. Per the germline V gene, ENHRY is the CDR1 and SYGVKD is the CDR2. Results and caveats for the whole study, not just this receptor: The quantity of clinical and demographic metadata differed by source and by participant and was supplied without curation.

TCRbeta CDR3 regions were amplified from genomic DNA by means of the immunoSEQ Assay, a bias-controlled multiplex PCR. The paper's processing steps were these. Within the assay, amplification of reference gene primers was used to estimate how many nucleated cells each sample contained. Sequence reads were collapsed and filtered to measure the absolute abundance of every unique TCRbeta CDR3 rearrangement. For each sample, productive Simpson clonality was calculated by taking the square root of Simpson's diversity index across productive rearrangements. TCRdb's version of the immuneACCESS table is confined to in-frame rearrangements and falls short of the full clone set. An unresolved V gene accounts for under half of the shortfall where checked; the remainder is of unknown origin. That table furnishes V, J and clone size, whereas the DNA furnished D and trimming. The sample profile shows 85,000 or so clones; about nine tenths of them were found once. 25% to 30% of the sample is held by the ten biggest clonotypes.

The sequencing sample was made of peripheral blood. The sequence came from a man in his fifties or sixties with active or convalescent COVID-19. The chain links TRBV10-3 with TRBJ1-1, with 8 central nucleotides matching TRBD1. The DNA sequence is given as TGTGCCATCAGGGACAGGGCGAACACTGAAGCTTTCTTT. It specifies CAIRDRANTEAFF.